This T cell receptor (beta chain) came from a study of CD8+ T cells in alopecia areata. The overall study: Skin was taken from 6-12-month-old C3H/HeJ graft donors that had spontaneous alopecia and grafted onto 7-10-week-old female C3H/HeJ mice.

Comment on this clone: The antigen remains unidentified. Gene names and germline match the mouse.

RNA, once extracted, was reverse transcribed into cDNA for use as the sequencing template. Clones were sequenced by immunoSEQ multiplex PCR, and TCRdb holds only the in-frame ones, with some missing. Listed here are about 110,000 clones without any singletons, the top ten holding 20%. The study's findings and limits: Besides other cells, scalp samples also yield sequences of resident alphabeta T cells from normal skin. It was less clear whether patients shared TCRs than it was in mice, possibly because of HLA.

The clonotype originates from a C3H/HeJ mouse with alopecia areata. The mouse strain carries the MHC haplotype H2-k. Input material: lesional skin.

This CDR3 reads CASSDGHDTGQLYF. Incomplete CDR3 DNA: TGTGCCAGCAGTGATGGACATGACACCGGG. This rearrangement joins TRBV13-3 to TRBJ2-2, with D unclear. The CDR3 goes on 4 residues after the read ends, and that part is filled in from the germline J gene. The V and J ends lost 0 bases and 3 bases respectively, with 6 bases between them. CDR1 NNHDY and CDR2 SYVADS come from the germline V gene. CDR3 length: 14 amino acids.